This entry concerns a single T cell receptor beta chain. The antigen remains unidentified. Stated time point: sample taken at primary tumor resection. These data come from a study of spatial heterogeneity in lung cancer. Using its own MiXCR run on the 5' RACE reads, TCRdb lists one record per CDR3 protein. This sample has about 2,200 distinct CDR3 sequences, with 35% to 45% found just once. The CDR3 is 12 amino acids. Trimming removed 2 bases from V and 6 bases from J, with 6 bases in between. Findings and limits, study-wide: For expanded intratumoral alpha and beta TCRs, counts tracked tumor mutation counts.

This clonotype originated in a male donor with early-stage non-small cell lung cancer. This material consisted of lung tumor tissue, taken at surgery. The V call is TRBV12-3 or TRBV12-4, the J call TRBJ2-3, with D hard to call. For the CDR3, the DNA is TGTGCCAGCAGTTTATCCTGGGATACGCAGTATTTT. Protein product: CASSLSWDTQYF.